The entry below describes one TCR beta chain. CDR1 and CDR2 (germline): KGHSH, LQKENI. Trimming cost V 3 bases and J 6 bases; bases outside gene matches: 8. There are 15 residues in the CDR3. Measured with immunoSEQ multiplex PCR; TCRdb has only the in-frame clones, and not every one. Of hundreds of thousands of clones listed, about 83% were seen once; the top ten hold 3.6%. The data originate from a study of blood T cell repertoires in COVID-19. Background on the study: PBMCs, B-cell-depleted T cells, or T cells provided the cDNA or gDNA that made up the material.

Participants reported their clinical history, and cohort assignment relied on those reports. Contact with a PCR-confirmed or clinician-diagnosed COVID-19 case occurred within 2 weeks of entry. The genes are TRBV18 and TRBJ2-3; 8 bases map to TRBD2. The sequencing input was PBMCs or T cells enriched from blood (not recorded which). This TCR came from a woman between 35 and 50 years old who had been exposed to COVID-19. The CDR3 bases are TGTGCCAGCTCACCTTATGCGGGGGGCTTGGATACGCAGTATTTT. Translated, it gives CASSPYAGGLDTQYF.